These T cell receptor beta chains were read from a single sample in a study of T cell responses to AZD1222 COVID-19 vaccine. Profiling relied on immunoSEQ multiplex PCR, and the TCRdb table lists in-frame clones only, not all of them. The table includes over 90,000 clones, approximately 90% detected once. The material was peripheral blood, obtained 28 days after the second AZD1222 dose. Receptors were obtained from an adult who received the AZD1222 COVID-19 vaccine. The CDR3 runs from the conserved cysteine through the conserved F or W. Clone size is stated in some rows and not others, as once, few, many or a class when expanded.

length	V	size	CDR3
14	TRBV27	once	CASSFLGGNTEAFF
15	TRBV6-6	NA	CASSYSTRGTYEQYF
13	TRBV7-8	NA	CASSLVPAWGYTF
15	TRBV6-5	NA	CASNEPGQGGSPLHF
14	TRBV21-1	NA	CASSKCGRRNGYTF
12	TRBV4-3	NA	CASSQGNSPLHF
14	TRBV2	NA	CARDGTHALAEAFF
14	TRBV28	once	CASRRTGGFQPQHF
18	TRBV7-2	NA	CASSLVASGGVLSGELFF
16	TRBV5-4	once	CASSLATSGGQETQYF
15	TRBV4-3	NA	CASSQEWGSNQPQHF
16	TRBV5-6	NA	CASSSGTGISNQPQHF
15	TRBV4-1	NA	CASKQAPTNTGELFF
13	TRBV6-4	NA	CASAPRGSYEQYF
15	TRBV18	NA	CASSPFGGGGTEAFF
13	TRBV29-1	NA	CSAPTGSTDTQYF
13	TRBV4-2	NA	CASSQAPRGTQYF
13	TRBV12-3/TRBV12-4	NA	CASNRDSIYEQYF
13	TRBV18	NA	CASSVSDGTEAFF
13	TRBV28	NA	CASSGTRGQPQHF
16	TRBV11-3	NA	CASSLEGGRGSTEAFF
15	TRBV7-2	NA	CASSLDRVANTEAFF
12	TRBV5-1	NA	CASSQEGDTQYF
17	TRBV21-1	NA	CASSETGTDFSGNTIYF